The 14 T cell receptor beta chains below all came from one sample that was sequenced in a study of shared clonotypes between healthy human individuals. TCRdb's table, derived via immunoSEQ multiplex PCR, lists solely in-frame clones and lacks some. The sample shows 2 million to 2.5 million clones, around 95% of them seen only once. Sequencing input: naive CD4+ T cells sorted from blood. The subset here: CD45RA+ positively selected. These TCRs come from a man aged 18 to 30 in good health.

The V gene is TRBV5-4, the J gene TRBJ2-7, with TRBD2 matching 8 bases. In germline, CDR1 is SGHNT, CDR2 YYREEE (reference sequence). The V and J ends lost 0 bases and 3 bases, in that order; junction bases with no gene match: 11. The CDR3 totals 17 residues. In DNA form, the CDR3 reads TGTGCCAGCAGCTTGGGTCAGGGGAGCGGGAGAGACTACGAGCAGTACTTC. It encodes CASSLGQGSGRDYEQYF. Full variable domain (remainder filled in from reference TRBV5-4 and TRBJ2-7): ETGVTQSPTHLIKTRGQQVTLRCSSQSGHNTVSWYQQALGQGPQFIFQYYREEENGRGNFPPRFSGLQFPNYSSELNVNALELDDSALYLCASSLGQGSGRDYEQYFGPGTRLTVT.

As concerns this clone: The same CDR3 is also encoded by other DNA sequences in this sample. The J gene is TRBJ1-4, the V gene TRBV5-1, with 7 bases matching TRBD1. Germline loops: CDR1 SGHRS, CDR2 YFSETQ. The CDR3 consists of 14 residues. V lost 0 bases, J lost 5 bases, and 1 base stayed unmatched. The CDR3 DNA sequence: TGCGCCAGCAGCTTGGGGACAGGAAATGAAAAACTGTTTTTT. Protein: CASSLGTGNEKLFF.

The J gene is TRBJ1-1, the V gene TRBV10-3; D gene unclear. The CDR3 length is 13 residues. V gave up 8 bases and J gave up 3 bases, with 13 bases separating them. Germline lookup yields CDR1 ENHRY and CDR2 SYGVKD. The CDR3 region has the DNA TGTGCCATCCTCCCAGGCTTGGACACTGAAGCTTTCTTT. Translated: CAILPGLDTEAFF.

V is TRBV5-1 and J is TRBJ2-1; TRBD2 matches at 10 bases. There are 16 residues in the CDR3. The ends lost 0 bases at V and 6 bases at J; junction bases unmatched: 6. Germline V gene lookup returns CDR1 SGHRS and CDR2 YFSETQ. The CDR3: CASSLALAGDPNEQFF. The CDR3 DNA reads TGCGCCAGCAGCTTGGCGCTAGCGGGAGATCCCAATGAGCAGTTCTTC.

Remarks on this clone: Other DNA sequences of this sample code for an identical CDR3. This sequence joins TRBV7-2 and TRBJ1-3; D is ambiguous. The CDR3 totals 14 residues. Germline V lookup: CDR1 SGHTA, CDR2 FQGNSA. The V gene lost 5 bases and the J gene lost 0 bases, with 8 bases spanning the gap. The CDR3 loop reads CASSLDGSGNTIYF. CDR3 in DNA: TGTGCCAGCAGCCTTGACGGCTCTGGAAACACCATATATTTT.

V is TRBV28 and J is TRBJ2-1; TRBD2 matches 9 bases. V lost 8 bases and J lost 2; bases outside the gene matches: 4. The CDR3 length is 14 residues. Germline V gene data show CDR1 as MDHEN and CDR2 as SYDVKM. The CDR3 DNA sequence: TGTGCCAGCCGGGCGGGGGGGACCTACAATGAGCAGTTCTTC. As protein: CASRAGGTYNEQFF.

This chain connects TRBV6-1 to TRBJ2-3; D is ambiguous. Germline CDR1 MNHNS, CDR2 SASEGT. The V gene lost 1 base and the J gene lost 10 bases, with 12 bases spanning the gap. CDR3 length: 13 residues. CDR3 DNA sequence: TGTGCCAGCAGTGAAGGGTTCCCCTGGCCGCAGTATTTT. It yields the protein CASSEGFPWPQYF.

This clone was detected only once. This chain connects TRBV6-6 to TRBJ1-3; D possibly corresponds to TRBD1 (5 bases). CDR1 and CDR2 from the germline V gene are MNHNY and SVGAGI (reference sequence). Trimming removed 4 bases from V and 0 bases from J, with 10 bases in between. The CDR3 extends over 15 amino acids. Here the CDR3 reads CASSWGRDSGNTIYF. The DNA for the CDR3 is TGTGCCAGCAGTTGGGGACGGGACTCTGGAAACACCATATATTTT.

CDR3 nucleotide sequence: TGTGCCAGCAGGGCCGTGGGGGGAGAGACCCAGTACTTC. Its protein product is CASRAVGGETQYF. The chain combines TRBV2 with TRBJ2-5, with D perhaps TRBD2 (6 bases). The V and J ends lost 6 bases and 4 bases respectively, with 12 bases between them. The CDR3 is 13 residues long. Germline loops: CDR1 SNHLY, CDR2 FYNNEI.

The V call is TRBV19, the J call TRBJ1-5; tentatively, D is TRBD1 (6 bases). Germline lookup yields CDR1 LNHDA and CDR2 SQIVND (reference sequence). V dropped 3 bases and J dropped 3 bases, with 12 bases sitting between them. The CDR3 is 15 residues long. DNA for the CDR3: TGTGCCAGTAGTATCTCTGACAGGAACAATCAGCCCCAGCATTTT. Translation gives CASSISDRNNQPQHF.

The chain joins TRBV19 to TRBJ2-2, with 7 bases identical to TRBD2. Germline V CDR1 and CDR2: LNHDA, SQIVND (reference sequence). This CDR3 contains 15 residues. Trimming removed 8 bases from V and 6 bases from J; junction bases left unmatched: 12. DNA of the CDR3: TGTGCCAGTCATCCCTCTAGCGGTCCCCCCGGGGAGCTGTTTTTT. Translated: CASHPSSGPPGELFF.

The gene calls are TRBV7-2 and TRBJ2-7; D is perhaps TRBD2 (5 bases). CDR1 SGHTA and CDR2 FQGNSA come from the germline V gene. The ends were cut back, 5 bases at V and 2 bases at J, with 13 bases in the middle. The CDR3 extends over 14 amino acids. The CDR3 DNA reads TGTGCCAGCAGCCGTGGCGGGTCCGCCTACGAGCAGTACTTC. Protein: CASSRGGSAYEQYF.

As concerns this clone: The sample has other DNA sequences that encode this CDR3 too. The chain's CDR3 is CASSQGQGETQYF. In DNA, the CDR3 is TGTGCCAGCTCCCAAGGGCAGGGAGAGACCCAGTACTTC. V gene TRBV18 combines with J gene TRBJ2-5, with D perhaps TRBD1 (5 bases). The germline V gene encodes CDR1 KGHSH and CDR2 LQKENI. V shed 6 bases and J shed 4 bases, with 12 bases lying between them. The CDR3 covers 13 residues.

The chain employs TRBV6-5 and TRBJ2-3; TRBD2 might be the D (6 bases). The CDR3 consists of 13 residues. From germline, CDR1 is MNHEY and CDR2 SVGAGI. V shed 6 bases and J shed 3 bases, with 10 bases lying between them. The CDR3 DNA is TGTGCCAGCAGAAGACTAGTTACAGATACGCAGTATTTT. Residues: CASRRLVTDTQYF.